This T cell receptor beta chain was observed in a study of persistence of HIV-infected CD4 T cells. Overall study context: Donors were ART-treated; their CMV- and Gag-responding CD4+ T cells were isolated. Findings and caveats of the study: Antigen-responding cells were enriched for degenerate expanded CDR3beta sequences.

Germline loops: CDR1 MDHEN, CDR2 SYDVKM. V shed 3 bases and J shed 5 bases, with 6 bases lying between them. The CDR3 spans 12 residues. Sequencing used immunoSEQ version 4 in survey mode. TCRdb's copy holds only in-frame clones and misses some; the assay was immunoSEQ multiplex PCR. The repertoire holds tens of thousands of clones, under 80% seen once, with about 1.8% in the top ten. Overlapping HIV-1 Gag 15-mer peptides at about 1 ug per peptide per mL were used. CD40L-negative CD69-negative CD45RO-high memory CD4+ T cells were sorted as populations depleted of antigen-responding cells. CD4+ T cell counts exceeded 400 cells/uL; CMV serology was positive. In regard to this clone: Its antigen remains unidentified.

This material consisted of CD4+ T cells sorted from PBMCs after roughly 17-hour stimulation, taken from a patient who received antiretroviral therapy. J is TRBJ2-3 and V is TRBV28; D not certain. The receptor was isolated from an adult man with HIV who was CMV-seropositive. Here the CDR3 DNA reads TGTGCCAGCAGTTTTACTGGAGATACGCAGTATTTT. Residues: CASSFTGDTQYF.